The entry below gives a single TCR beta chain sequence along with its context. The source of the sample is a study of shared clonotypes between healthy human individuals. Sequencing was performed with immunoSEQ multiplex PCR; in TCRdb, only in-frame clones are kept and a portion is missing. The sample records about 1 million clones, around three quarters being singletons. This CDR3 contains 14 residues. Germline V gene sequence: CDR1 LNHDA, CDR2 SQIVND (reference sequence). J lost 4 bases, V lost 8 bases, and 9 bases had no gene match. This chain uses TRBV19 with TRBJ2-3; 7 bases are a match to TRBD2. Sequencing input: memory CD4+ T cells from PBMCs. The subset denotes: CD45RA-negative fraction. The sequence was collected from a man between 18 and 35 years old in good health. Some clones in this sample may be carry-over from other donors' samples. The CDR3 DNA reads TGTGCCAGTCGGGATGGGACTACTGCAGATACGCAGTATTTT. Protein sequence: CASRDGTTADTQYF.